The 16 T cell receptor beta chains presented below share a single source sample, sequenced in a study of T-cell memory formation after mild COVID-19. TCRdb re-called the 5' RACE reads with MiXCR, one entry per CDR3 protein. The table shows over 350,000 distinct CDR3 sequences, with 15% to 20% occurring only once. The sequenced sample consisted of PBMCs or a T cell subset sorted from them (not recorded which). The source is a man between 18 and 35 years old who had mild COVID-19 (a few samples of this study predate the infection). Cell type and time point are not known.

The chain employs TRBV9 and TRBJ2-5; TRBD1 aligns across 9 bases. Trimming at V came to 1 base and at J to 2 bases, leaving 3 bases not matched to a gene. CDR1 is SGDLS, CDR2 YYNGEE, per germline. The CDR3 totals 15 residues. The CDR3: CASSVTGQGQETQYF. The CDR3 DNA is TGTGCCAGCAGCGTAACGGGACAGGGTCAAGAGACCCAGTACTTC.

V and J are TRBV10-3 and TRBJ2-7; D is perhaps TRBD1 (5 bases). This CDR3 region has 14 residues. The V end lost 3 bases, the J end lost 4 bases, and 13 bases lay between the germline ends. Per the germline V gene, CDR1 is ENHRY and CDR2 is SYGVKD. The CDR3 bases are TGTGCCATCAGTGATCCCAGACAGCAGTACGAGCAGTACTTC. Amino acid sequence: CAISDPRQQYEQYF.

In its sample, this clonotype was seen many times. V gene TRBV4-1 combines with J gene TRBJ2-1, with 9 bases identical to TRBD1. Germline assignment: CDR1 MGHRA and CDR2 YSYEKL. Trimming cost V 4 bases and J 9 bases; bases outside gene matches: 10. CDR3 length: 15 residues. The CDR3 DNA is TGCGCCAGCAGCCTACCGGGACAGGGCATCAGTGAGCAGTTCTTC. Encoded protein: CASSLPGQGISEQFF.

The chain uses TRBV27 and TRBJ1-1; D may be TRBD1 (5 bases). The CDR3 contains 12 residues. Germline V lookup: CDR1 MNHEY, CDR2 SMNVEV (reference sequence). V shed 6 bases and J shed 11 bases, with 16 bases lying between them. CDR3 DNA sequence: TGTGCCAGCAGGACGGGGGAAAGTAAGGCTTTCTTT. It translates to CASRTGESKAFF.

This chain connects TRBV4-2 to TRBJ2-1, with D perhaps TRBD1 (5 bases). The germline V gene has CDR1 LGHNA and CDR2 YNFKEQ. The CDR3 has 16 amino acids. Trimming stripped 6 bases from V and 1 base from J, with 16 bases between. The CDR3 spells CASSPPQGSSYNEQFF. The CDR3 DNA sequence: TGTGCCAGCAGTCCACCCCAGGGCAGTTCCTACAATGAGCAGTTCTTC.

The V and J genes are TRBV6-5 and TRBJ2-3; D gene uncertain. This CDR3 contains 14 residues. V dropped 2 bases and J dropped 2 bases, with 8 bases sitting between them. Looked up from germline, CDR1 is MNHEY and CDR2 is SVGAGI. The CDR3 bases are TGTGCCAGCAGTTACACCAGGTTCACAGATACGCAGTATTTT. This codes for CASSYTRFTDTQYF.

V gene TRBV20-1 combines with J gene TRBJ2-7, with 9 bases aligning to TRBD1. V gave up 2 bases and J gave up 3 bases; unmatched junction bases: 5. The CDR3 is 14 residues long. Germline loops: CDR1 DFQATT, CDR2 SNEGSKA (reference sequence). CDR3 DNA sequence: TGCAGTGCTAGACCCCGGGACAGGGACTACGAGCAGTACTTC. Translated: CSARPRDRDYEQYF.

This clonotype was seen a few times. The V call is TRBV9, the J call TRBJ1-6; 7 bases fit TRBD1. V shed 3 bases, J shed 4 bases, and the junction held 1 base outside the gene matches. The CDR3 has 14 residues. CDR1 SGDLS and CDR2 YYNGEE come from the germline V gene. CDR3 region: CASSAGQYNSPLHF. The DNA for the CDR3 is TGTGCCAGCAGCGCGGGACAGTATAATTCACCCCTCCACTTT.

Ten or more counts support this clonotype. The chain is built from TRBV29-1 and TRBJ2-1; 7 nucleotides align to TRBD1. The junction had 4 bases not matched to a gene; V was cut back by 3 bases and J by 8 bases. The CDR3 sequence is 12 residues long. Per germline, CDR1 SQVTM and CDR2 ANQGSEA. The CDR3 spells CSVDEGADEQFF. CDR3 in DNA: TGCAGCGTTGATGAGGGGGCGGATGAGCAGTTCTTC.

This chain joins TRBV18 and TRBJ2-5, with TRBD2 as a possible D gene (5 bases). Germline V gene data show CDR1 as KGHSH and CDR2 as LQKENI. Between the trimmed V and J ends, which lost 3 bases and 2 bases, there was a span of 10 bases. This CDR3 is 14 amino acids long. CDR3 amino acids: CASSPGSRQETQYF. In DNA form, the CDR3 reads TGTGCCAGCTCACCGGGGAGCCGTCAAGAGACCCAGTACTTC.

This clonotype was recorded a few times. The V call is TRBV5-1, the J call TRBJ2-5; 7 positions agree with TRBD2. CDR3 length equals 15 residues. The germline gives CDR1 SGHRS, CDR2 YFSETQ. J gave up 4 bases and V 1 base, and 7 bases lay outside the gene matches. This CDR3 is CASSLKRGSGETQYF. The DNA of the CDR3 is TGCGCCAGCAGCTTGAAGCGGGGAAGTGGAGAGACCCAGTACTTC.

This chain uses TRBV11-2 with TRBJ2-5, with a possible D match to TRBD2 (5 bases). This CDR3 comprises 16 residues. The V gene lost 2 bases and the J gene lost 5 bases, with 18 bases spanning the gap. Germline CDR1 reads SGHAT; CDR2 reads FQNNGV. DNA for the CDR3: TGTGCCAGCAGCTTACGCGCGGGTGTTCCCCGGGAGACCCAGTACTTC. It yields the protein CASSLRAGVPRETQYF.

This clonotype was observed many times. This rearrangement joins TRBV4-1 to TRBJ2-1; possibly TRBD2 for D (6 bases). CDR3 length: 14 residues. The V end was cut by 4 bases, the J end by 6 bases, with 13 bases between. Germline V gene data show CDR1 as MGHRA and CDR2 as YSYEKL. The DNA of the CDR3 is TGCGCCAGCAGCCCGGGACTCCTGGGCAATGAGCAGTTCTTC. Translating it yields CASSPGLLGNEQFF.

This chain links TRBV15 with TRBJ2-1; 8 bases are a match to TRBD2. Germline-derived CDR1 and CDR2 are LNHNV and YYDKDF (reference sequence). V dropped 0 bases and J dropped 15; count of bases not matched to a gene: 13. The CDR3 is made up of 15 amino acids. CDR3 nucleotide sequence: TGTGCCACCAGCAGAGATCAGGCTAGCGGGTTTCTTCGGTTCTTC. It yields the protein CATSRDQASGFLRFF. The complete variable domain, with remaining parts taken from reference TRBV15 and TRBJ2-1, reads DAMVIQNPRYQVTQFGKPVTLSCSQTLNHNVMYWYQQKSSQAPKLLFHYYDKDFNNEADTPDNFQSRRPNTSFCFLDIRSPGLGDTAMYLCATSRDQASGFLRFFGPGTRLTVL.

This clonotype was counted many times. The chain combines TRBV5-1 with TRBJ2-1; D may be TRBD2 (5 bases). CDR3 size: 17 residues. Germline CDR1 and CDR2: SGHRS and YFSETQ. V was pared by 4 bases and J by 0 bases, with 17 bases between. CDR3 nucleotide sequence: TGCGCCAGCAGCCCGAGGATTGACTACAGCTCCTACAATGAGCAGTTCTTC. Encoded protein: CASSPRIDYSSYNEQFF.

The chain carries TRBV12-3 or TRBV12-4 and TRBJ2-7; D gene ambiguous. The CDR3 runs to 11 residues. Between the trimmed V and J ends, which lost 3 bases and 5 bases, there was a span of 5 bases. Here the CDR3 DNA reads TGTGCCAGCAGTTTCAGGAACGAGCAGTACTTC. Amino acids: CASSFRNEQYF.